Detailed here is one T cell receptor (beta chain). This sample was included in a study of blood T cell repertoires in COVID-19. The CDR3 runs to 14 residues. From germline, CDR1 is MDHEN and CDR2 SYDVKM. V dropped 2 bases and J dropped 1 base, with 8 bases sitting between them. Sequenced by immunoSEQ multiplex PCR; TCRdb stores in-frame clones only, minus some. The sample consists of around 240,000 clones, roughly 83% of them appearing once. The sequenced sample was peripheral blood. This TCR was sampled from a woman aged 50 to 60 with acute or convalescent COVID-19. The chain employs TRBV28 and TRBJ1-1; D gene ambiguous. In DNA form, the CDR3 reads TGTGCCAGCAGTTTAGGCACCAAGAACACTGAAGCTTTCTTT. Translating it yields CASSLGTKNTEAFF.